This T cell receptor beta chain was recovered during a study of shared T cell receptors in the human thymus. After removal of 4 bases from V and 6 bases from J, the junction contained 12 bases not matched to a gene. This CDR3 spans 15 amino acids. From germline, CDR1 is SGHKS and CDR2 YYEKEE (reference sequence). Profiling relied on immunoSEQ multiplex PCR, and the TCRdb table lists in-frame clones only, not all of them. Among 600,000 to 900,000 clones listed, 80% to 90% were seen once. These data also featured in a second study, about human thymus T cells. In that study: Thymus pieces cut out during corrective heart surgery were the tissue that was used. Related work found strong thymic repertoire overlap between unrelated individuals.

Sequences were obtained from thymocytes. This receptor was obtained from a girl in the first two years of life with a congenital heart defect. This chain connects TRBV5-5 to TRBJ2-7, with 8 bases fitting TRBD1. CDR3 region: CASSERARGLLEQYF. The CDR3 DNA follows: TGTGCCAGCAGCGAAAGGGCCAGGGGGCTCCTCGAGCAGTACTTC.